This passage covers 11 T cell receptor beta chains from one sample sequenced in a study of cytomegalovirus exposure and HLA in healthy donors. The PCR used 60 Vbeta and 13 Jbeta primers. Method: immunoSEQ multiplex PCR; TCRdb's copy keeps in-frame clones and lacks some. The repertoire holds 55,000 to 80,000 clones, with approximately 74% as singletons. Sequencing was done on a sample of PBMCs. These receptors were taken from a woman aged 25 to 39 in good health and CMV-seropositive.

V and J are TRBV5-8 and TRBJ2-3, with a weak D call TRBD1 (8 bases). The germline V and J ends were trimmed by 4 bases and 0 bases, with 21 bases remaining between them. Germline values: CDR1 SGHTS, CDR2 YDEGEE. CDR3 length: 18 residues. The CDR3: CASSLRGRGTSSTDTQYF. The CDR3 DNA sequence: TGTGCCAGCAGCCTCAGGGGGCGGGGGACCTCTAGCACAGATACGCAGTATTTT.

This clone was observed once. The CDR3 sequence is CAWSTASGNTIYF. CDR3 DNA: TGTGCCTGGTCGACTGCCTCTGGAAACACCATATATTTT. V and J are TRBV30 and TRBJ1-3; D not resolved. The germline V gene has CDR1 GTSNPN and CDR2 SVGIG (reference sequence). The CDR3 extends over 13 amino acids. Trimming left V 5 bases short and J 0 bases short, with 8 bases between.

The chain joins TRBV5-4 to TRBJ2-2, with TRBD2 matching over 10 bases. This CDR3 is 17 amino acids long. Trimming took 0 bases from V and 9 from J; bases not matched to a gene: 11. CDR1 is SGHNT and CDR2 is YYREEE in the germline V gene (reference sequence). The CDR3 DNA follows: TGTGCCAGCAGCTTGGGGCTAGCGGGAGCTGGAACGAGGGAGCTGTTTTTT. It is translated as CASSLGLAGAGTRELFF.

The chain recombines TRBV5-6 with TRBJ1-5; D gene ambiguous. This CDR3 region has 12 residues. Germline CDR1 is SGHDT and CDR2 is YYEEEE. V was pared by 2 bases and J by 5 bases, with 5 bases between. CDR3 region: CASSFSDQPQHF. The CDR3 DNA reads as TGTGCCAGCAGCTTCAGCGATCAGCCCCAGCATTTT.

The chain has TRBV20-1 and TRBJ1-4, with D perhaps matching TRBD1 (6 bases). Trimming cost V 7 bases and J 11 bases, with 14 bases left between them. The germline V gene has CDR1 DFQATT and CDR2 SNEGSKA (reference sequence). This CDR3 is built from 11 residues. CDR3 residues: CSGNTGSKLFF. DNA for the CDR3: TGCAGTGGTAATACAGGGTCCAAACTGTTTTTT.

This clone came up once. This sequence joins TRBV7-9 and TRBJ1-4; D gene uncertain. The germline V gene has CDR1 SEHNR and CDR2 FQNEAQ (reference sequence). Trimming pared 5 bases from V and 13 bases from J, leaving 17 bases between. CDR3 length: 13 amino acids. CDR3 bases: TGTGCCAGCAGCCCACTAGCAGAGCCACGACTGTTTTTT. This codes for CASSPLAEPRLFF. Full variable domain (outside the CDR3, taken from reference TRBV7-9 and TRBJ1-4): DTGVSQNPRHKITKRGQNVTFRCDPISEHNRLYWYRQTLGQGPEFLTYFQNEAQLEKSRLLSDRFSAERPKGSFSTLEIQRTEQGDSAMYLCASSPLAEPRLFFGSGTQLSVL.

V and J are TRBV6-5 and TRBJ1-1; D gene ambiguous. V shed 5 bases and J shed 5 bases, with 9 bases lying between them. The germline CDR1 and CDR2 sequences are MNHEY and SVGAGI. This CDR3 spans 12 amino acids. The CDR3 nucleotides read TGTGCCAGCAGTGGCCGTATAACTGAAGCTTTCTTT. It specifies CASSGRITEAFF.

This rearrangement joins TRBV25-1 to TRBJ2-3, with TRBD2 as a possible D gene (6 bases). Germline CDR1 MGHDK, CDR2 SYGVNS. Trimming removed 4 bases at V and 1 base at J, with 12 bases between. This CDR3 region has 15 residues. In DNA, the CDR3 is TGTGCCAGCAGTGGACTAGGGATCGGCACAGATACGCAGTATTTT. It encodes CASSGLGIGTDTQYF.

This clone turned up a few times. The chain joins TRBV18 to TRBJ1-1; D might be TRBD1 (5 bases). The CDR3 length is 14 residues. The V end lost 4 bases, the J end lost 4 bases, and 13 bases lay between the germline ends. CDR1 is KGHSH and CDR2 is LQKENI in the germline V gene. The CDR3 DNA reads TGTGCCAGCTCACAAATCGCAAGGGGCACTGAAGCTTTCTTT. It specifies CASSQIARGTEAFF.

This chain uses TRBV6-4 with TRBJ1-5; D uncertain. Germline CDR1 reads MRHNA; CDR2 reads SNTAGT. V shed 4 bases and J shed 0 bases, with 13 bases lying between them. CDR3 length equals 16 residues. DNA of the CDR3: TGTGCCAGCAGTGCCACCGTTAACTATAGCAATCAGCCCCAGCATTTT. Its protein is CASSATVNYSNQPQHF.

V is TRBV4-1 and J is TRBJ2-7; TRBD2 aligns across 8 bases. The ends lost 4 bases at V and 3 bases at J; junction bases unmatched: 8. The V gene's germline CDR1 is MGHRA and CDR2 YSYEKL. There are 15 residues in the CDR3. In DNA form, the CDR3 reads TGCGCCAGCAGCCCACGGCACGGGGGGGGCTACGAGCAGTACTTC. Translating it yields CASSPRHGGGYEQYF.